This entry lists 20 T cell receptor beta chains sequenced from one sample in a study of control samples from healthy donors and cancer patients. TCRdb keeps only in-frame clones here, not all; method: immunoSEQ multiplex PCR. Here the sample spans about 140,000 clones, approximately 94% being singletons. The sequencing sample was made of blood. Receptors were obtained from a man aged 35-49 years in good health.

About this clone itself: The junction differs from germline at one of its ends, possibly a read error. CDR3 amino acids: CASSQGTGFNQPQHF. The CDR3 nucleotides read TGCGCCAGCAGTCAAGGAACAGGGTTCAATCAGCCCCAGCATTTT. The chain has TRBV4-3 and TRBJ1-5, with D tentatively TRBD1 (6 bases). The germline V gene has CDR1 LGHNA and CDR2 YSLEER. The length of the CDR3 is 15 residues.

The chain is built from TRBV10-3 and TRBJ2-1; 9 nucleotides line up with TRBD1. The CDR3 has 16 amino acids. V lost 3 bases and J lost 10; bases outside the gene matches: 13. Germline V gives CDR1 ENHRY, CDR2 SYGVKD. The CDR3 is CAISDSGTGPREEQFF. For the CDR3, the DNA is TGTGCCATCAGTGACTCAGGGACAGGGCCGAGGGAAGAGCAGTTCTTC.

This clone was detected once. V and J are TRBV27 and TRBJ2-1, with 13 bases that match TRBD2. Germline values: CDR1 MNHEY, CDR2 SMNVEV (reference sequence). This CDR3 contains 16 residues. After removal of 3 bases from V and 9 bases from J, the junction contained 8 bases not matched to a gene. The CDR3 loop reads CASSLVLAGGPGEQFF. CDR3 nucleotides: TGTGCCAGCAGTTTGGTACTAGCGGGAGGGCCGGGTGAGCAGTTCTTC.

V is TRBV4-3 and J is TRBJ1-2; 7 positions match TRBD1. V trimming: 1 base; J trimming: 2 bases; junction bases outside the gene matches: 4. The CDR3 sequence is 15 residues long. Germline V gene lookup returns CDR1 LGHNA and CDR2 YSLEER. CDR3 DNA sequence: TGCGCCAGCAGCCAAGCGGGACAGTTAAACTATGGCTACACCTTC. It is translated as CASSQAGQLNYGYTF.

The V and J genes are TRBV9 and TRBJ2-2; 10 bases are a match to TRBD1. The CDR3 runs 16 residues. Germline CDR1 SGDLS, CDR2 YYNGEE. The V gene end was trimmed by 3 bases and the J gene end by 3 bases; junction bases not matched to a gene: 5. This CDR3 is CASSGTGGWDTGELFF. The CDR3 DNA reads TGTGCCAGCAGCGGGACAGGGGGTTGGGACACCGGGGAGCTGTTTTTT.

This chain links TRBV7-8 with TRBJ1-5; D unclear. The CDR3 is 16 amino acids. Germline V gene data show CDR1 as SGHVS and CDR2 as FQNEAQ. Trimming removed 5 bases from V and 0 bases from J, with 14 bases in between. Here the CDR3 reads CASSLLRHHSNQPQHF. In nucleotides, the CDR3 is TGTGCCAGCAGCCTCTTGAGACACCATAGCAATCAGCCCCAGCATTTT. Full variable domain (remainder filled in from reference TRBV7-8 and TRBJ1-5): GAGVSQSPRYKVAKRGQDVALRCDPISGHVSLFWYQQALGQGPEFLTYFQNEAQLDKSGLPSDRFFAERPEGSVSTLKIQRTQQEDSAVYLCASSLLRHHSNQPQHFGDGTRLSIL.

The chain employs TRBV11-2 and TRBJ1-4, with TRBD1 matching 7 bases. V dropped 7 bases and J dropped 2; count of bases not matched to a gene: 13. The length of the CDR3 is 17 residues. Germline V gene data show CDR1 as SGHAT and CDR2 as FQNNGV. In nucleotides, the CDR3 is TGTGCCAGCACACTTTTCGGGAGGGGGCGGACTAATGAAAAACTGTTTTTT. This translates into CASTLFGRGRTNEKLFF. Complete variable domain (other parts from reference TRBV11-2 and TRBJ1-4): EAGVAQSPRYKIIEKRQSVAFWCNPISGHATLYWYQQILGQGPKLLIQFQNNGVVDDSQLPKDRFSAERLKGVDSTLKIQPAKLEDSAVYLCASTLFGRGRTNEKLFFGSGTQLSVL.

The chain's CDR3 is CASSPGVNYGYTF. The CDR3 region has the DNA TGTGCCAGCAGTCCCGGGGTAAACTATGGCTACACCTTC. The chain is built from TRBV27 and TRBJ1-2; D remains unclear. Trimming left V 5 bases short and J 2 bases short, with 9 bases between. This CDR3 region has 13 residues. CDR1 is MNHEY, CDR2 SMNVEV, per germline (reference sequence).

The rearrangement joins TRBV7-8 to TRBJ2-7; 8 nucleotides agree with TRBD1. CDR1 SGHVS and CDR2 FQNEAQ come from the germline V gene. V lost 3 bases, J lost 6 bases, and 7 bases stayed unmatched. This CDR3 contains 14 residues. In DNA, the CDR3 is TGTGCCAGCAGCTTGGCGGGGACAGGCTCCGAGCAGTACTTC. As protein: CASSLAGTGSEQYF. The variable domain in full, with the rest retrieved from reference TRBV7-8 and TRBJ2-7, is GAGVSQSPRYKVAKRGQDVALRCDPISGHVSLFWYQQALGQGPEFLTYFQNEAQLDKSGLPSDRFFAERPEGSVSTLKIQRTQQEDSAVYLCASSLAGTGSEQYFGPGTRLTVT.

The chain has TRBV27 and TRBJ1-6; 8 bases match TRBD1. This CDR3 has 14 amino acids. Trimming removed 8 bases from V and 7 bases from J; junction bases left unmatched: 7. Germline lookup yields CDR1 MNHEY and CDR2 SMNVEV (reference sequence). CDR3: CASQGAYRNSPLHF. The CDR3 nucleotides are TGTGCCAGCCAGGGGGCCTATAGGAATTCACCCCTCCACTTT.

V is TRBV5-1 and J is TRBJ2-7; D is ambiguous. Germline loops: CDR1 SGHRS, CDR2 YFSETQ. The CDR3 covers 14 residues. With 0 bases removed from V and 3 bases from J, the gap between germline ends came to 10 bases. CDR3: CASSLDPSGYEQYF. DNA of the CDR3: TGCGCCAGCAGCTTGGATCCAAGTGGCTACGAGCAGTACTTC.

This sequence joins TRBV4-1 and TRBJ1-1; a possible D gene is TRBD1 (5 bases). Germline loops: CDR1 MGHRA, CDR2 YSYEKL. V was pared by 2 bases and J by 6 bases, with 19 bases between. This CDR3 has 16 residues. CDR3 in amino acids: CASSQSPRGGISEAFF. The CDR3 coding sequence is TGCGCCAGCAGCCAATCCCCCCGGGGGGGAATCTCTGAAGCTTTCTTT.

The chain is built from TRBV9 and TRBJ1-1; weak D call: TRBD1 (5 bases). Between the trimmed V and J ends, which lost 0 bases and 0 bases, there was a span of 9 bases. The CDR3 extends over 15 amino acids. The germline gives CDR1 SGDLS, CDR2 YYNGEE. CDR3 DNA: TGTGCCAGCAGCGTAGGGGGCACCATGAACACTGAAGCTTTCTTT. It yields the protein CASSVGGTMNTEAFF. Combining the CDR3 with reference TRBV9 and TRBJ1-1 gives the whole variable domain DSGVTQTPKHLITATGQRVTLRCSPRSGDLSVYWYQQSLDQGLQFLIQYYNGEERAKGNILERFSAQQFPDLHSELNLSSLELGDSALYFCASSVGGTMNTEAFFGQGTRLTVV.

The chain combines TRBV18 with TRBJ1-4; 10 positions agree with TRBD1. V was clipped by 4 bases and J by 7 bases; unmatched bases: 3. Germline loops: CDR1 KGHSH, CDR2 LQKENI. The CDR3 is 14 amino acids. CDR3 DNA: TGTGCCAGCTCACGGCGGGACAGGGGTGAAAAACTGTTTTTT. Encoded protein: CASSRRDRGEKLFF.

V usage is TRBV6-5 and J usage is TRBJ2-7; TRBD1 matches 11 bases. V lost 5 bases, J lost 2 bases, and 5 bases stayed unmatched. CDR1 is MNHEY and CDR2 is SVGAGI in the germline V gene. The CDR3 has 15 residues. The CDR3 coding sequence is TGTGCCAGCAGTACGGGACAGGGGGAAGCCTACGAGCAGTACTTC. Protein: CASSTGQGEAYEQYF.

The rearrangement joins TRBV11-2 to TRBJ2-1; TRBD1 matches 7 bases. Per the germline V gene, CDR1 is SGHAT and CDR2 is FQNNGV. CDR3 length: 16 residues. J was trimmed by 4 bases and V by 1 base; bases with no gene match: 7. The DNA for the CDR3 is TGTGCCAGCAGCTTAGTAAAGGGACAGCATTACAATGAGCAGTTCTTC. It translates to CASSLVKGQHYNEQFF.

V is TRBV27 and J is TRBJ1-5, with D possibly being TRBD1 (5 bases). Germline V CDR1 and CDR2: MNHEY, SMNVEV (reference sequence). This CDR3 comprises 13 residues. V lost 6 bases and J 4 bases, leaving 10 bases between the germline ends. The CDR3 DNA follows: TGTGCCAGCAGCCAGGGAAGAAATCAGCCCCAGCATTTT. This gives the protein CASSQGRNQPQHF.

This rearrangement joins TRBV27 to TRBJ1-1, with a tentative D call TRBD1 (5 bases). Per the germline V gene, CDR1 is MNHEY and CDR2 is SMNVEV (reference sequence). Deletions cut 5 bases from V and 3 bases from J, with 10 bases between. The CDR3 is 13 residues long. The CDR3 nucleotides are TGTGCCAGCAGTATAGGGGTGGACACTGAAGCTTTCTTT. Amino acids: CASSIGVDTEAFF.

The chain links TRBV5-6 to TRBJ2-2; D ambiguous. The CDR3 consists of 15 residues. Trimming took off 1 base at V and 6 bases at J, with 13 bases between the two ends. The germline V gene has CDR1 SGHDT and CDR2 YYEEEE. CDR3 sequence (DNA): TGTGCCAGCAGCTTGAGCGCCGGGTTTCCCGGGGAGCTGTTTTTT. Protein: CASSLSAGFPGELFF.

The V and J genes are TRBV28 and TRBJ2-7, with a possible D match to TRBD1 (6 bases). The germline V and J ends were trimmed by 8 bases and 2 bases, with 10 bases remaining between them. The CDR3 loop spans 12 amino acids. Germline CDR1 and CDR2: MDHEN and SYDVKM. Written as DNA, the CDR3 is TGTGCCAGCGGAACAGGGACCTACGAGCAGTACTTC. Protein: CASGTGTYEQYF.